These 30 T cell receptor beta chains share one sample of origin, sequenced in a study of blood T cell repertoires in COVID-19. This table comes from immunoSEQ multiplex PCR, and its TCRdb copy is limited to in-frame clones, with some not included. The table has under 200,000 clones, around 90% seen once. The sequenced material came from peripheral blood. The receptor source for this set is a man between 18 and 35 years old with acute or convalescent COVID-19.

The chain combines TRBV10-3 with TRBJ2-3; possible D gene TRBD2, 7 bases. V shed 9 bases and J shed 0 bases, with 19 bases lying between them. This CDR3 comprises 16 residues. The germline V gene has CDR1 ENHRY and CDR2 SYGVKD. CDR3 sequence reads: CAIGGALSPSTDTQYF. The CDR3 DNA reads as TGTGCCATAGGGGGGGCCCTCTCGCCTAGCACAGATACGCAGTATTTT.

This rearrangement joins TRBV19 to TRBJ2-5, with a weak D call TRBD1 (6 bases). Deletions cut 5 bases from V and 4 bases from J, with 11 bases between. The germline gives CDR1 LNHDA, CDR2 SQIVND (reference sequence). The CDR3 extends over 13 amino acids. The CDR3 DNA follows: TGTGCCAGTAGTTCTTCAGGGGCAGAGACCCAGTACTTC. It specifies CASSSSGAETQYF.

This clone was detected once. This chain joins TRBV5-1 and TRBJ1-1, with 7 bases lining up with TRBD1. J lost 1 base, V lost 4 bases, and 7 bases had no gene match. The germline gives CDR1 SGHRS, CDR2 YFSETQ. There are 15 residues in the CDR3. Here the CDR3 DNA reads TGCGCCAGCAGCCCCCCATGGACAGGGAACACTGAAGCTTTCTTT. This gives the protein CASSPPWTGNTEAFF.

The sample holds a few counts of this clone. The chain uses TRBV27 and TRBJ1-2; 7 bases are a match to TRBD1. After removal of 6 bases from V and 2 bases from J, the junction contained 15 bases not matched to a gene. This CDR3 is built from 17 residues. Per the germline V gene, CDR1 is MNHEY and CDR2 is SMNVEV (reference sequence). The CDR3 protein is CASRGTARYIFNYGYTF. The CDR3 DNA is TGTGCCAGCAGAGGGACAGCCCGCTACATCTTCAACTATGGCTACACCTTC.

The chain has TRBV4-1 and TRBJ2-5; D is perhaps TRBD1 (6 bases). V was clipped by 4 bases and J by 2 bases, with 11 bases between them. The V gene's germline CDR1 is MGHRA and CDR2 YSYEKL. This CDR3 comprises 14 residues. The CDR3 loop is CASSRVTGQETQYF. The DNA for the CDR3 is TGCGCCAGCAGCCGAGTAACAGGGCAAGAGACCCAGTACTTC.

This clone was seen only once. This chain connects TRBV5-1 to TRBJ1-2; D is uncertain. Per the germline V gene, CDR1 is SGHRS and CDR2 is YFSETQ. The CDR3 is 12 amino acids. V was clipped by 0 bases and J by 5 bases, with 5 bases between them. CDR3 loop: CASSLEEYGYTF. The CDR3 DNA reads TGCGCCAGCAGCTTGGAAGAGTATGGCTACACCTTC.

This chain joins TRBV15 and TRBJ1-3, with TRBD1 matching 7 bases. The germline V gene has CDR1 LNHNV and CDR2 YYDKDF (reference sequence). V lost 3 bases, J lost 0 bases, and 2 bases stayed unmatched. CDR3 length: 15 residues. The CDR3 reads CATSSPGGSGNTIYF. As DNA, the CDR3 is TGTGCCACCAGCAGCCCAGGGGGCTCTGGAAACACCATATATTTT.

The J gene is TRBJ2-1, the V gene TRBV11-2; 7 bases fit TRBD2. Germline values: CDR1 SGHAT, CDR2 FQNNGV. There are 15 residues in the CDR3. Germline trimming cut 0 bases from V and 2 bases from J; bases unmatched to any gene: 1. The CDR3 reads CASSLEGGAYNEQFF. In nucleotides, the CDR3 is TGTGCCAGCAGCTTAGAGGGAGGGGCCTACAATGAGCAGTTCTTC.

This chain uses TRBV30 with TRBJ1-2, with TRBD1 identical over 9 bases. The CDR3 totals 13 residues. Germline V CDR1 and CDR2: GTSNPN, SVGIG (reference sequence). V lost 3 bases to trimming and J lost 6 bases; unmatched junction nucleotides: 5. Here the CDR3 reads CAWSGGQGNGYTF. The CDR3 DNA sequence: TGTGCCTGGAGCGGAGGACAGGGGAATGGCTACACCTTC. Drawing the rest from reference TRBV30 and TRBJ1-2, the complete variable domain is SQTIHQWPATLVQPVGSPLSLECTVEGTSNPNLYWYRQAAGRGLQLLFYSVGIGQISSEVPQNLSASRPQDRQFILSSKKLLLSDSGFYLCAWSGGQGNGYTFGSGTRLTVV.

This clone was detected once. The chain links TRBV5-5 to TRBJ2-3; the match to TRBD2 covers 14 bases. CDR3 length equals 18 residues. Trimming at V came to 4 bases and at J to 6 bases, leaving 13 bases not matched to a gene. Germline V gene lookup returns CDR1 SGHKS and CDR2 YYEKEE (reference sequence). For the CDR3, the DNA is TGTGCCAGCAGCCCGGGACTAGCGGGGGAGCTAGGGAGGGATACGCAGTATTTT. This translates into CASSPGLAGELGRDTQYF.

Here the CDR3 reads CASNSGTGNYGYTF. Written as DNA, the CDR3 is TGTGCCAGCAATTCCGGGACAGGGAATTATGGCTACACCTTC. This sequence joins TRBV28 and TRBJ1-2; 9 bases are a match to TRBD1. This CDR3 has 14 residues. V lost 7 bases, J lost 5 bases, and 8 bases stayed unmatched. CDR1 and CDR2 (germline): MDHEN, SYDVKM.

The V gene is TRBV7-2, the J gene TRBJ2-3; a possible D gene is TRBD2 (6 bases). V was trimmed by 3 bases and J by 1 base, leaving 11 bases between them. This CDR3 has 15 amino acids. CDR1 SGHTA and CDR2 FQGNSA come from the germline V gene. The CDR3 DNA follows: TGTGCCAGCAGCTTTGAGGGACTTCGCACAGATACGCAGTATTTT. Protein product: CASSFEGLRTDTQYF. Supplemented by reference TRBV7-2 and TRBJ2-3, the full variable domain reads GAGVSQSPSNKVTEKGKDVELRCDPISGHTALYWYRQSLGQGLEFLIYFQGNSAPDKSGLPSDRFSAERTGGSVSTLTIQRTQQEDSAVYLCASSFEGLRTDTQYFGPGTRLTVL.

V and J are TRBV24-1 and TRBJ1-1; the match to TRBD1 covers 9 bases. The CDR3 is 15 amino acids. Germline V gives CDR1 KGHDR, CDR2 SFDVKD. The ends lost 3 bases at V and 1 base at J; junction bases unmatched: 2. In nucleotides, the CDR3 is TGTGCCACCAGTGATCCGGACAGGGGGAACACTGAAGCTTTCTTT. As protein: CATSDPDRGNTEAFF.

In this sample, this clone turned up once. The V and J genes are TRBV9 and TRBJ1-5; 8 bases map to TRBD1. This CDR3 spans 15 amino acids. The germline gives CDR1 SGDLS, CDR2 YYNGEE. V trimming: 3 bases; J trimming: 6 bases; junction bases outside the gene matches: 8. The CDR3 region is CASSASTGAGQPQHF. In DNA form, the CDR3 reads TGTGCCAGCAGCGCATCGACAGGGGCCGGTCAGCCCCAGCATTTT.

This chain connects TRBV29-1 to TRBJ1-1, with a possible D match to TRBD1 (5 bases). The CDR3 sequence is 13 residues long. Germline assignment: CDR1 SQVTM and CDR2 ANQGSEA. The V gene lost 6 bases and the J gene lost 1 base, with 12 bases spanning the gap. The CDR3 is CSVVKQENTEAFF. The DNA of the CDR3 is TGCAGCGTGGTCAAACAGGAGAACACTGAAGCTTTCTTT.

This rearrangement joins TRBV6-5 to TRBJ1-5, with a tentative D call TRBD1 (6 bases). The V and J ends lost 6 bases and 1 base respectively, with 13 bases between them. The CDR3 has 15 amino acids. Germline V gives CDR1 MNHEY, CDR2 SVGAGI. This CDR3 is CASSNTGPSNQPQHF. CDR3 bases: TGTGCCAGCAGCAATACAGGGCCAAGCAATCAGCCCCAGCATTTT.

This chain connects TRBV25-1 to TRBJ1-2; D perhaps matches TRBD1 (6 bases). V dropped 1 base and J dropped 6 bases, with 18 bases sitting between them. Germline values: CDR1 MGHDK, CDR2 SYGVNS. This CDR3 contains 16 residues. The CDR3 reads CASSELTGLHKDGYTF. Here the CDR3 DNA reads TGTGCCAGCAGTGAATTAACAGGGCTTCACAAAGATGGCTACACCTTC.

The chain employs TRBV12-3 or TRBV12-4 and TRBJ1-2, with 10 bases fitting TRBD1. J was trimmed by 4 bases and V by 6 bases; bases with no gene match: 2. The CDR3 sequence is 13 residues long. CDR3 nucleotides: TGTGCCAGCAGGGGACAGGGGATCTATGGCTACACCTTC. Translated, it gives CASRGQGIYGYTF.

The J gene is TRBJ1-1, the V gene TRBV7-6; maybe TRBD1 (6 bases). CDR1 and CDR2 (germline): SGHVS, FNYEAQ. The CDR3 length is 16 residues. Trimming removed 4 bases at V and 0 bases at J, with 15 bases between. The CDR3, as DNA: TGTGCCAGCAGCTCTCAGACAGGTACCATGAACACTGAAGCTTTCTTT. Translation gives CASSSQTGTMNTEAFF. The variable domain in full, with the rest retrieved from reference TRBV7-6 and TRBJ1-1, is GAGVSQSPRYKVTKRGQDVALRCDPISGHVSLYWYRQALGQGPEFLTYFNYEAQQDKSGLPNDRFSAERPEGSISTLTIQRTEQRDSAMYRCASSSQTGTMNTEAFFGQGTRLTVV.

The chain recombines TRBV27 with TRBJ1-2; TRBD1 matches at 7 bases. V gave up 6 bases and J gave up 4 bases; unmatched junction bases: 11. This CDR3 is 15 amino acids long. The V gene's germline CDR1 is MNHEY and CDR2 SMNVEV (reference sequence). In DNA, the CDR3 is TGTGCCAGCAGAAGCCCGGGACAGAGCGTCTATGGCTACACCTTC. This gives the protein CASRSPGQSVYGYTF.

The chain joins TRBV5-1 to TRBJ2-6; 10 positions agree with TRBD1. The CDR3 spans 21 residues. Germline V CDR1 and CDR2: SGHRS, YFSETQ. J was trimmed by 1 base and V by 6 bases; bases with no gene match: 19. The CDR3 region is CASTLFLGGQGSISGANVLTF. In DNA form, the CDR3 reads TGCGCCAGCACTCTTTTCCTAGGGGGACAGGGGTCTATTTCTGGGGCCAACGTCCTGACTTTC.

The chain uses TRBV19 and TRBJ1-2; 9 bases fit TRBD1. V shed 5 bases and J 4 bases; nucleotides not matched to a gene: 5. The CDR3 length is 14 residues. CDR1 and CDR2 from the germline V gene are LNHDA and SQIVND (reference sequence). The CDR3 loop reads CASSVADRGYGYTF. The DNA of the CDR3 is TGTGCCAGTAGTGTCGCGGACAGGGGCTATGGCTACACCTTC.

The chain combines TRBV18 with TRBJ1-6; TRBD1 might be the D (6 bases). This CDR3 is built from 13 residues. The V end lost 5 bases, the J end lost 7 bases, and 9 bases lay between the germline ends. Germline CDR1 is KGHSH and CDR2 is LQKENI. CDR3 nucleotide sequence: TGTGCCAGCTCAGGGGGCGGAAATTCACCCCTCCACTTT. Encoded protein: CASSGGGNSPLHF. Full variable domain (remainder filled in from reference TRBV18 and TRBJ1-6): NAGVMQNPRHLVRRRGQEARLRCSPMKGHSHVYWYRQLPEEGLKFMVYLQKENIIDESGMPKERFSAEFPKEGPSILRIQQVVRGDSAAYFCASSGGGNSPLHFGNGTRLTVT.

The chain couples TRBV10-3 to TRBJ2-1, with D hard to call. This CDR3 spans 11 amino acids. Germline assignment: CDR1 ENHRY and CDR2 SYGVKD. V was trimmed by 8 bases and J by 4 bases, leaving 6 bases between them. The CDR3 nucleotides are TGTGCCATCTCCCTATACAATGAGCAGTTCTTC. Amino acids: CAISLYNEQFF.

The chain links TRBV2 to TRBJ2-1; TRBD2 matches 13 bases. This CDR3 has 15 residues. Germline trimming cut 9 bases from V and 15 bases from J; bases unmatched to any gene: 17. Per germline, CDR1 SNHLY and CDR2 FYNNEI. CDR3 sequence (DNA): TGTGCCAGTAATCGACTAGCGGGAGGCCTCGCCCCCCGGTTCTTC. Amino acids: CASNRLAGGLAPRFF.

The chain uses TRBV5-1 and TRBJ1-1; 9 nucleotides agree with TRBD1. In germline, CDR1 is SGHRS, CDR2 YFSETQ. The CDR3 contains 15 residues. Trimming removed 4 bases from V and 8 bases from J; junction bases left unmatched: 12. DNA of the CDR3: TGCGCCAGCAGCCCCACAGTACCGGGACAGGGAGAAGCTTTCTTT. Translation gives CASSPTVPGQGEAFF.

The rearrangement uses TRBV18 and TRBJ1-2; no clear D. The CDR3 totals 14 residues. V lost 6 bases and J lost 1, with 12 bases in between. The germline V gene encodes CDR1 KGHSH and CDR2 LQKENI. The chain's CDR3 is CASSLGAGNYGYTF. The CDR3, as DNA: TGTGCCAGCTCCCTAGGAGCGGGTAACTATGGCTACACCTTC.

This rearrangement joins TRBV5-1 to TRBJ1-6, with D perhaps TRBD1 (6 bases). Trimming pared 0 bases from V and 5 bases from J, leaving 9 bases between. The CDR3 has 15 residues. Germline V gives CDR1 SGHRS, CDR2 YFSETQ. The CDR3 DNA reads TGCGCCAGCAGCTTGGTTACAGGGAATAATTCACCCCTCCACTTT. Encoded protein: CASSLVTGNNSPLHF.

The gene calls are TRBV4-1 and TRBJ1-1; D call uncertain. V lost 3 bases, J lost 2 bases, and 10 bases lay in between. The CDR3 has 14 residues. In germline, CDR1 is MGHRA, CDR2 YSYEKL. The CDR3 DNA sequence: TGCGCCAGCAGCCAGGGCGACGCTAACACTGAAGCTTTCTTT. Translated, it gives CASSQGDANTEAFF.

This chain connects TRBV19 to TRBJ2-1; tentative D call: TRBD2 (6 bases). V was shortened by 6 bases and J by 9 bases, with 18 bases between the two germline ends. The germline gives CDR1 LNHDA, CDR2 SQIVND (reference sequence). This CDR3 has 14 residues. CDR3 nucleotide sequence: TGTGCCAGTAGACCCCAGGAGGGGAAGGGTGAGCAGTTCTTC. As protein: CASRPQEGKGEQFF.